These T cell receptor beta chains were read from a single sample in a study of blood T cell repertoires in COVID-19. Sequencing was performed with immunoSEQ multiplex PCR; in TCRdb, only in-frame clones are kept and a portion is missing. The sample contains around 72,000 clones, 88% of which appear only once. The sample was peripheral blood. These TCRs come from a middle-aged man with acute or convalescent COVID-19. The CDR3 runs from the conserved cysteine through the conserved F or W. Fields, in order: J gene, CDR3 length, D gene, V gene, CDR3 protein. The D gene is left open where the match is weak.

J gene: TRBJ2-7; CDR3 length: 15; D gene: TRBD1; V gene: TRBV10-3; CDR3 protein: CATEDRTTGGYEQYF
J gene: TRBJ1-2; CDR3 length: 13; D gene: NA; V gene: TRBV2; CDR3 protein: CASSGTENYGYTF
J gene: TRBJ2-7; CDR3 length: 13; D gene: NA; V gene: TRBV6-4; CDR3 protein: CARPWQGPHEQYF
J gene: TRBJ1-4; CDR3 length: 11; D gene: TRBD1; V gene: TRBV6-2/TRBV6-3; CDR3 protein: CASSYRDRVIF
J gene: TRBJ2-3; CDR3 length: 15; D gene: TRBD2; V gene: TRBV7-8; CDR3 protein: CASSSRGGRVDTQYF
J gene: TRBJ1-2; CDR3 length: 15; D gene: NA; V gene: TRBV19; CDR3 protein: CASSIQVAQPHGYTF
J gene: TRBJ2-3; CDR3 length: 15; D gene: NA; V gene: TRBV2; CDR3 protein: CASSESWGDTDTQYF
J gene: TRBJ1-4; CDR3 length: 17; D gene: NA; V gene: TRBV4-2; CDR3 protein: CASSRETAYATNEKLFF
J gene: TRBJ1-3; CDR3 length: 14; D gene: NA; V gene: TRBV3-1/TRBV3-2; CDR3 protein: CASSQAESGNTIYF
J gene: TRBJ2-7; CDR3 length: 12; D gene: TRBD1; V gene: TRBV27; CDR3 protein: CASRGGQDEQYF
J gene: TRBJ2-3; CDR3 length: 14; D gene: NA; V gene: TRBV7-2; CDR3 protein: CASSLGLATDTQYF
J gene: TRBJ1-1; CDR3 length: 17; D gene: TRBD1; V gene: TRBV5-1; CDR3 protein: CASSRGQATIRNTEAFF
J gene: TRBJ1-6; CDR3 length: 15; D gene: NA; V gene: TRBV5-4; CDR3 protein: CASSLAGLGGSPLHF
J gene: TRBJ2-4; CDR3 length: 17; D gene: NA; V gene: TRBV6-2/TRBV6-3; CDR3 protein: CASSPTLGQGAKNIQYF
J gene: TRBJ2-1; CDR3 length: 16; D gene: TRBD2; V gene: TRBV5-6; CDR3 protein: CASSPKAGGQTWEQFF
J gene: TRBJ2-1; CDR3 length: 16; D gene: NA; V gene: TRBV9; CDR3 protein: CASSVDSRGSYNEQFF
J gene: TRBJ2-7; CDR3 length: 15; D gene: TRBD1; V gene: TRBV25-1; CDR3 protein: CASSDAQGVPYEQYF
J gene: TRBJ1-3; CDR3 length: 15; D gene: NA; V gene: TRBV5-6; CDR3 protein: CASSLAGGSGNTIYF
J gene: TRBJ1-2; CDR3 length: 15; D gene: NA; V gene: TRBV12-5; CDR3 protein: CASGLHHRGGHGYTF